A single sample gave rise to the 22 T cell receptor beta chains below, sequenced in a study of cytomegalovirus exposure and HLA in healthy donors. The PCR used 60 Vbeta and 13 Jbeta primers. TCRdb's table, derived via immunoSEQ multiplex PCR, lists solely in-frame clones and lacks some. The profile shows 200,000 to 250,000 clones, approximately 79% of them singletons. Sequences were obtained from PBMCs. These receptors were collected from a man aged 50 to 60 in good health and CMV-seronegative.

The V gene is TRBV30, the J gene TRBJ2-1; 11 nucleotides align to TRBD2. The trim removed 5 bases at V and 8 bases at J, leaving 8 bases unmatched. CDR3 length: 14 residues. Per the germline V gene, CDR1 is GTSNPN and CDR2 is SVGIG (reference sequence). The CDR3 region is CAWVTSGSRYEQFF. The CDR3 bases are TGTGCCTGGGTTACTAGCGGGAGTAGGTATGAGCAGTTCTTC.

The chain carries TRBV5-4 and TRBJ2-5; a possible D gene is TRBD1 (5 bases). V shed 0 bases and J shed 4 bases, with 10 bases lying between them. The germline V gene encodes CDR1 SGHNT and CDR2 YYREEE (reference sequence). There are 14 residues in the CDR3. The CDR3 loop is CASSLGQGPETQYF. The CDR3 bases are TGTGCCAGCAGCTTGGGGCAGGGCCCAGAGACCCAGTACTTC.

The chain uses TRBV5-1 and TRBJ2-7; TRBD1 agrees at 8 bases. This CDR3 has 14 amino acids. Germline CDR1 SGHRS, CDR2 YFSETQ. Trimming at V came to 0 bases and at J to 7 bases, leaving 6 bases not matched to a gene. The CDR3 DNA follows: TGCGCCAGCAGCTTGGACGGACAGGGCATGGAGCAGTACTTC. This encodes CASSLDGQGMEQYF.

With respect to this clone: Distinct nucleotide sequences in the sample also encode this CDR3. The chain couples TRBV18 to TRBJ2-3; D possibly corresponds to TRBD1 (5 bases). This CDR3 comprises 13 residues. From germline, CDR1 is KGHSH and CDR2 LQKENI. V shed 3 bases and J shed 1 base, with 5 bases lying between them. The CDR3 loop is CASSPRGTDTQYF. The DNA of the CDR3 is TGTGCCAGCTCACCCAGGGGCACAGATACGCAGTATTTT.

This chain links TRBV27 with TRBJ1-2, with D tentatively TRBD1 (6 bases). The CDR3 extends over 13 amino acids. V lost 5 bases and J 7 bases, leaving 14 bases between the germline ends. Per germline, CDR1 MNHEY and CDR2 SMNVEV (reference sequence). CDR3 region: CASSPRGTGGYTF. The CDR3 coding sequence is TGTGCCAGCAGTCCCAGGGGAACGGGTGGCTACACCTTC.

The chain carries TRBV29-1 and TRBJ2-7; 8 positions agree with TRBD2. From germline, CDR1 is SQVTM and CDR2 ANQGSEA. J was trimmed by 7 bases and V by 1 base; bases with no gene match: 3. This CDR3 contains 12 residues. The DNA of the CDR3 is TGCAGCGTTGAAGGACTAGCGCGGGAGCAGTACTTC. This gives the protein CSVEGLAREQYF.

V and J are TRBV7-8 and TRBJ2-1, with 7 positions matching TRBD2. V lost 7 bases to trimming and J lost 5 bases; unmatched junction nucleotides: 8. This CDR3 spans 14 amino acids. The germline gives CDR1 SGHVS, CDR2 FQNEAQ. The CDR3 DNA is TGTGCCAGCAACCAGCGGGATCGTCACAATGAGCAGTTCTTC. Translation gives CASNQRDRHNEQFF. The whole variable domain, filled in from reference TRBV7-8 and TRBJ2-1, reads GAGVSQSPRYKVAKRGQDVALRCDPISGHVSLFWYQQALGQGPEFLTYFQNEAQLDKSGLPSDRFFAERPEGSVSTLKIQRTQQEDSAVYLCASNQRDRHNEQFFGPGTRLTVL.

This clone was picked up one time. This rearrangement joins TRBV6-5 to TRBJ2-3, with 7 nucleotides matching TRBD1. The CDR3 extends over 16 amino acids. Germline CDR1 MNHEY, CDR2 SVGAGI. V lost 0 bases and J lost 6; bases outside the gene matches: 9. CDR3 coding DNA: TGTGCCAGCAGTTACTCGATTGCACAGGGGTTCGATACGCAGTATTTT. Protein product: CASSYSIAQGFDTQYF.

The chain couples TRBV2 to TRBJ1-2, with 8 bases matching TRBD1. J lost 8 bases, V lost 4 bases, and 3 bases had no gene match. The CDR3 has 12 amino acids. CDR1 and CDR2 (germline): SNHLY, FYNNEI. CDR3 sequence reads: CASSGQGIGYTF. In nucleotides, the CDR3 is TGTGCCAGCAGTGGACAGGGGATCGGCTACACCTTC. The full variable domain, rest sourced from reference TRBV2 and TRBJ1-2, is EPEVTQTPSHQVTQMGQEVILRCVPISNHLYFYWYRQILGQKVEFLVSFYNNEISEKSEIFDDQFSVERPDGSNFTLKIRSTKLEDSAMYFCASSGQGIGYTFGSGTRLTVV.

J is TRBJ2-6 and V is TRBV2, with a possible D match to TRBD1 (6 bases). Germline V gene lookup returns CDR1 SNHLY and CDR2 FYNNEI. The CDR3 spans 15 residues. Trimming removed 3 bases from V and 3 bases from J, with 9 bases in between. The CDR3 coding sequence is TGTGCCAGCAGTGACAGGGGTTTTGGGGCCAACGTCCTGACTTTC. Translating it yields CASSDRGFGANVLTF.

The CDR3 loop reads CASSASGRAREQFF. The CDR3 bases are TGTGCCAGCAGTGCGAGCGGGAGGGCGCGAGAGCAGTTCTTC. V and J are TRBV28 and TRBJ2-1; the match to TRBD2 covers 10 bases. Germline V lookup: CDR1 MDHEN, CDR2 SYDVKM. This CDR3 is 14 amino acids long. Trimming at V came to 5 bases and at J to 10 bases, leaving 8 bases not matched to a gene.

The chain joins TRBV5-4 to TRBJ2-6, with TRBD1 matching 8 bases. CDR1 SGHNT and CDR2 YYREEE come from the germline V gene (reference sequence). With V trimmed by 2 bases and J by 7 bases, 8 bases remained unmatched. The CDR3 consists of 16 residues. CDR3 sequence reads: CASSLPGGLRANVLTF. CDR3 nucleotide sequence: TGTGCCAGCAGCTTACCAGGGGGCCTAAGAGCCAACGTCCTGACTTTC.

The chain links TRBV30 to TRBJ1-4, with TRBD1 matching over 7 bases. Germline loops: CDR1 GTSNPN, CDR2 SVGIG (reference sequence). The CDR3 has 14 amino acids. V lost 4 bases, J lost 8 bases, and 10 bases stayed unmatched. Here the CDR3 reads CAWKLTGSGEKLFF. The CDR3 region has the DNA TGTGCCTGGAAGTTGACAGGGTCAGGAGAAAAACTGTTTTTT.

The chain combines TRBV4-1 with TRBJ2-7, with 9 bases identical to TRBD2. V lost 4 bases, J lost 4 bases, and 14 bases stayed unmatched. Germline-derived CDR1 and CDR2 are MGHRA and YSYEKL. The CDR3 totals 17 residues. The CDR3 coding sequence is TGCGCCAGCAGCCCAGCCACCTCTAGCGGGGATGTTTACGAGCAGTACTTC. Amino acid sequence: CASSPATSSGDVYEQYF.

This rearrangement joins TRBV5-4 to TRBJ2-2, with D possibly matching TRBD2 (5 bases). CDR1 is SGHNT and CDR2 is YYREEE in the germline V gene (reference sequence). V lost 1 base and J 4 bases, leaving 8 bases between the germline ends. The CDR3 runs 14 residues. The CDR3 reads CASSLSTSTGELFF. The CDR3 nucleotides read TGTGCCAGCAGCTTGTCCACTAGCACCGGGGAGCTGTTTTTT.

CDR3 sequence (DNA): TGTGCCAGCAGTTTATTGAACACAGGTCCAAATTCACCCCTCCACTTT. As protein: CASSLLNTGPNSPLHF. V usage is TRBV28 and J usage is TRBJ1-6; maybe TRBD1 (5 bases). Germline CDR1 and CDR2: MDHEN and SYDVKM. The V end was cut by 1 base, the J end by 7 bases, with 14 bases between. CDR3 length equals 16 residues.

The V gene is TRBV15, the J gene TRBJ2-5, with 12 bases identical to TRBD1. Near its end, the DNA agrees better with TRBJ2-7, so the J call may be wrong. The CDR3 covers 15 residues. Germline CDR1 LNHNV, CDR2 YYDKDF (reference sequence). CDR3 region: CATSTGQGARYEQYF. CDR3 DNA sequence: TGTGCCACCAGCACGGGACAGGGGGCGCGGTACGAGCAGTACTTC.

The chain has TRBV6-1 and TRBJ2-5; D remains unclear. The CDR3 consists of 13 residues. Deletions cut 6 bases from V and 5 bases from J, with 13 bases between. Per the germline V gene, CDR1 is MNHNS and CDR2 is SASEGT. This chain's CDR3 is CASRPLAGETQYF. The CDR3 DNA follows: TGTGCCAGCAGACCTCTCGCCGGGGAGACCCAGTACTTC.

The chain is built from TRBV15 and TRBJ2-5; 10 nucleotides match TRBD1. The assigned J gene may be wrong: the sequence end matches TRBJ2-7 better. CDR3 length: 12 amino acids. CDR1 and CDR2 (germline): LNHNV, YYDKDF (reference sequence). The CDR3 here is CATGTGVDEQYF. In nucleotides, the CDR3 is TGTGCCACCGGGACAGGGGTCGACGAGCAGTACTTC.

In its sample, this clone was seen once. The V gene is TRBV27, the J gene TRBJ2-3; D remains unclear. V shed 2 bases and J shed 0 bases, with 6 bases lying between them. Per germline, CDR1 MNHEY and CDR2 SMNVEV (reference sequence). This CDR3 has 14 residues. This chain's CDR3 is CASSLRFSTDTQYF. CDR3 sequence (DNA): TGTGCCAGCAGTTTACGGTTTAGCACAGATACGCAGTATTTT.

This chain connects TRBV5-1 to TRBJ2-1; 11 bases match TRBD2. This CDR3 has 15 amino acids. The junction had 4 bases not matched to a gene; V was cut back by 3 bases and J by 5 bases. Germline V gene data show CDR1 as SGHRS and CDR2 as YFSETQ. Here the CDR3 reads CASSSLAGGDNEQFF. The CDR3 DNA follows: TGCGCCAGCAGCTCTCTAGCGGGAGGCGACAATGAGCAGTTCTTC.

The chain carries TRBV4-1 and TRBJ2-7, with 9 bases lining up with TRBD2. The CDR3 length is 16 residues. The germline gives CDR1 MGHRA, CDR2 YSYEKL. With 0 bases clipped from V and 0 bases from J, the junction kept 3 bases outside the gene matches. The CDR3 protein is CASSQEAGGLSYEQYF. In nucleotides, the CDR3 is TGCGCCAGCAGCCAAGAAGCGGGAGGTCTCTCCTACGAGCAGTACTTC.